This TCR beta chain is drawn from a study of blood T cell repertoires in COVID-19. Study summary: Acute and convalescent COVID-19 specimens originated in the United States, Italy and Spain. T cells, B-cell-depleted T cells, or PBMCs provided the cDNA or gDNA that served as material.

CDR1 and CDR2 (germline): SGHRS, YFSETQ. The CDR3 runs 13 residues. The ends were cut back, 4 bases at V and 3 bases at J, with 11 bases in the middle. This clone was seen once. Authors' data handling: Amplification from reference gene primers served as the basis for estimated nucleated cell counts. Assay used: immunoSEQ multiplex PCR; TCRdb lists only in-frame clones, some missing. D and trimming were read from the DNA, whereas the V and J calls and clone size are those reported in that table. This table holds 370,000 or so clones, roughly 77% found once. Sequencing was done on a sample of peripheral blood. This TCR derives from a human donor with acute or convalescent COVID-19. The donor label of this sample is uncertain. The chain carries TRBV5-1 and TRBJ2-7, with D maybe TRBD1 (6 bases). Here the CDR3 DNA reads TGCGCCAGCAGCATGTGGGGGCACTACGAGCAGTACTTC. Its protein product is CASSMWGHYEQYF.